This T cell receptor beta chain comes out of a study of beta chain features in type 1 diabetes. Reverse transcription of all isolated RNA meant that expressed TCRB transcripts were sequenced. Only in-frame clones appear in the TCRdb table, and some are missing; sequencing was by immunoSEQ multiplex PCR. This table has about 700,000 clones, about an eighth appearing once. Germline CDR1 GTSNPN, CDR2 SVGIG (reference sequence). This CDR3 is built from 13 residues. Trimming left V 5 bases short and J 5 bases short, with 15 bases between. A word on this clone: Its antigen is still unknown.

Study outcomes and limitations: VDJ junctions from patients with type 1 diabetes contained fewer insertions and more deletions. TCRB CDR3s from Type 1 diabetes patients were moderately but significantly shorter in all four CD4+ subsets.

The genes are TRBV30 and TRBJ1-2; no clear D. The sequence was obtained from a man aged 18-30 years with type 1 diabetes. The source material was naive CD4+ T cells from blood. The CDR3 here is CAWERTAGYGYTF. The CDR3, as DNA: TGTGCCTGGGAAAGGACCGCGGGGTATGGCTACACCTTC.